These 21 T cell receptor beta chains were all obtained from the same sample, sequenced in a study of blood T cell repertoires in COVID-19 (dated by TCRdb to about 2020). Library construction relied on the immunoSEQ multiplex PCR assay. The immuneACCESS repertoire file appears here via TCRdb, limited to in-frame rearrangements. These files lack a portion of the clones; in checked studies, under half of the deficit traces to unresolved V genes, and the cause of the others is not known. Within this sample are over 75,000 clones, with over 90% of them counted one time only. The ten largest clones capture under 2% of the sample. The sample consisted of peripheral blood. These receptors came from a man aged 55 to 69 with acute or convalescent COVID-19.

The V call is TRBV6-2 or TRBV6-3, the J call TRBJ1-2, with D hard to call. Germline lookup yields CDR1 MNHEY and CDR2 SVGEGT. This CDR3 region has 13 residues. Trimming cost V 4 bases and J 3 bases, with 9 bases left between them. The CDR3: CASSSGLDYGYTF. In DNA, the CDR3 is TGTGCCAGCAGTTCTGGGCTCGACTATGGCTACACCTTC.

This chain connects TRBV5-1 to TRBJ2-5; D is possibly TRBD1 (6 bases). Looked up from germline, CDR1 is SGHRS and CDR2 is YFSETQ. Trimming removed 5 bases at V and 5 bases at J, with 16 bases between. The CDR3 has 14 residues. The CDR3 DNA reads TGCGCCAGCAGTAGGGCAGGGGAGTCCGAGACCCAGTACTTC. Translation: CASSRAGESETQYF.

The rearrangement joins TRBV20-1 to TRBJ2-1, with 9 bases fitting TRBD2. The length of the CDR3 is 14 residues. Germline CDR1 and CDR2: DFQATT and SNEGSKA (reference sequence). Unmatched junction bases numbered 5, after V lost 3 bases and J lost 5 bases. The CDR3, as DNA: TGCAGTGCTAGTTTCAGCGGGAGGAACAATGAGCAGTTCTTC. Its translation: CSASFSGRNNEQFF.

The chain couples TRBV5-1 to TRBJ1-5, with D possibly TRBD1 on 5 matching bases. Trimming removed 0 bases from V and 4 bases from J, with 14 bases in between. The CDR3 spans 16 residues. Looked up from germline, CDR1 is SGHRS and CDR2 is YFSETQ. The CDR3 spells CASSLGGGDENQPQHF. CDR3 nucleotides: TGCGCCAGCAGCTTGGGCGGAGGGGATGAGAATCAGCCCCAGCATTTT.

The chain's CDR3 is CASSYYRGNSPLHF. The CDR3 nucleotides are TGTGCCAGCAGCTATTACCGAGGAAACTCACCCCTCCACTTT. V and J are TRBV3-1 (or the pseudogene TRBV3-2) and TRBJ1-6; D is unclear. CDR3 length: 14 amino acids. The germline V gene encodes CDR1 LGHDT and CDR2 YNNKEL (reference sequence). The V and J ends lost 5 bases and 10 bases respectively, with 15 bases between them.

The CDR3 reads CASSIPGQGYGYTF. In nucleotides, the CDR3 is TGTGCCAGCAGTATACCCGGACAAGGATATGGCTACACCTTC. V and J are TRBV6-6 and TRBJ1-2; D perhaps matches TRBD1 (5 bases). Trimming took off 5 bases at V and 5 bases at J, with 15 bases between the two ends. Germline assignment: CDR1 MNHNY and CDR2 SVGAGI (reference sequence). The CDR3 totals 14 residues.

This clone was picked up one time. The chain combines TRBV19 with TRBJ2-7; 8 positions match TRBD2. This CDR3 is built from 19 residues. V was clipped by 5 bases and J by 0 bases; unmatched bases: 18. CDR1 LNHDA and CDR2 SQIVND come from the germline V gene (reference sequence). The CDR3 spells CASSLNSGSGAGSSYEQYF. The CDR3, as DNA: TGTGCCAGTAGTTTAAATTCGGGTAGCGGGGCGGGCAGCTCCTACGAGCAGTACTTC.

The table lists this clone with a few counts. The rearrangement uses TRBV20-1 and TRBJ2-5; TRBD2 matches 9 bases. Unmatched junction bases numbered 15, after V lost 3 bases and J lost 1 base. There are 18 residues in the CDR3. Per germline, CDR1 DFQATT and CDR2 SNEGSKA (reference sequence). CDR3 protein: CSASWASGTVGPQETQYF. The DNA of the CDR3 is TGCAGTGCTAGTTGGGCTAGCGGGACCGTTGGCCCCCAAGAGACCCAGTACTTC.

This sequence joins TRBV19 and TRBJ2-3, with D tentatively TRBD2 (6 bases). Germline-derived CDR1 and CDR2 are LNHDA and SQIVND (reference sequence). CDR3 size: 16 residues. V lost 6 bases and J 0 bases, leaving 16 bases between the germline ends. The CDR3 protein is CASRPSHGSSTDTQYF. CDR3 bases: TGTGCCAGTAGACCCTCTCACGGGAGTAGCACAGATACGCAGTATTTT.

The V gene is TRBV7-8, the J gene TRBJ1-5, with TRBD1 as a possible D gene (6 bases). The V gene lost 2 bases and the J gene lost 2 bases, with 16 bases spanning the gap. The CDR3 totals 17 residues. Germline CDR1 reads SGHVS; CDR2 reads FQNEAQ. CDR3 sequence (DNA): TGTGCCAGCAGCTTACGAGGGGGATTGCCTGGCAATCAGCCCCAGCATTTT. The encoded protein is CASSLRGGLPGNQPQHF. The full variable domain, completed using reference TRBV7-8 and TRBJ1-5, is GAGVSQSPRYKVAKRGQDVALRCDPISGHVSLFWYQQALGQGPEFLTYFQNEAQLDKSGLPSDRFFAERPEGSVSTLKIQRTQQEDSAVYLCASSLRGGLPGNQPQHFGDGTRLSIL.

The chain employs TRBV4-3 and TRBJ2-5; TRBD2 might be the D (7 bases). V gave up 0 bases and J gave up 6 bases, with 17 bases separating them. Germline V gene lookup returns CDR1 LGHNA and CDR2 YSLEER. The CDR3 has 16 amino acids. The DNA of the CDR3 is TGCGCCAGCAGCCAAGATGTTGCGGGGGCCCGGAAGACCCAGTACTTC. Its protein product is CASSQDVAGARKTQYF.

The CDR3 is CASSGGTSGRGTGELFF. Here the CDR3 DNA reads TGCGCCAGCAGCGGGGGGACTAGCGGGAGAGGTACCGGGGAGCTGTTTTTT. The gene calls are TRBV10-2 and TRBJ2-2, with TRBD2 matching 14 bases. V lost 6 bases and J lost 5; bases outside the gene matches: 8. The CDR3 contains 17 residues. Per germline, CDR1 WSHSY and CDR2 SAAADI.

A few counts support this clone. The J gene is TRBJ2-7, the V gene TRBV27; the match to TRBD1 covers 9 bases. With V trimmed by 3 bases and J by 2 bases, 5 bases remained unmatched. The CDR3 is 15 residues long. CDR1 is MNHEY and CDR2 is SMNVEV in the germline V gene (reference sequence). CDR3 DNA sequence: TGTGCCAGCAGTTTGGACAGGGGACTTACCTACGAGCAGTACTTC. It codes for CASSLDRGLTYEQYF.

This rearrangement joins TRBV13 to TRBJ2-2; no clear D gene. CDR1 is PRHDT and CDR2 is FYEKMQ in the germline V gene (reference sequence). This CDR3 is built from 17 residues. Trimming stripped 0 bases from V and 4 bases from J, with 15 bases between. Here the CDR3 DNA reads TGTGCCAGCAGCTTAGGGTTTGGTCCTGTGGCCACCGGGGAGCTGTTTTTT. This gives the protein CASSLGFGPVATGELFF.

V is TRBV4-1 and J is TRBJ1-5, with D uncertain. V lost 0 bases, J lost 4 bases, and 10 bases lay in between. In germline, CDR1 is MGHRA, CDR2 YSYEKL. This CDR3 has 15 residues. CDR3: CASSQEMEVNQPQHF. The CDR3 DNA is TGCGCCAGCAGCCAAGAAATGGAGGTGAATCAGCCCCAGCATTTT.

The CDR3 region has the DNA TGTGCCAGCAGCCGACAGGGGAATAATTCACCCCTCCACTTT. This translates into CASSRQGNNSPLHF. The chain is built from TRBV9 and TRBJ1-6, with 8 bases matching TRBD1. Germline CDR1 and CDR2: SGDLS and YYNGEE. The CDR3 totals 14 residues. The V segment lost 4 bases and the J segment 5 bases; nucleotides outside the gene matches: 2.

The rearrangement uses TRBV5-1 and TRBJ1-1, with 8 bases that match TRBD1. CDR3 length: 13 residues. After removal of 7 bases from V and 4 bases from J, the junction contained 6 bases not matched to a gene. Germline V gives CDR1 SGHRS, CDR2 YFSETQ. The CDR3 loop reads CASRSTGGTEAFF. The CDR3 DNA follows: TGCGCCAGCCGCTCCACAGGGGGCACTGAAGCTTTCTTT.

This rearrangement joins TRBV15 to TRBJ2-7, with D possibly being TRBD1 (5 bases). V was cut by 0 bases and J by 8 bases, with 17 bases left in between. Germline V gives CDR1 LNHNV, CDR2 YYDKDF (reference sequence). This CDR3 is built from 15 residues. For the CDR3, the DNA is TGTGCCACCAGCAGAGATAGACAGTCGGCGGCAAAGCAGTACTTC. Protein: CATSRDRQSAAKQYF.

This clone was recorded only once. The chain has TRBV29-1 and TRBJ1-2, with D possibly matching TRBD1 (5 bases). The germline CDR1 and CDR2 sequences are SQVTM and ANQGSEA. The CDR3 extends over 14 amino acids. Trimming cost V 2 bases and J 7 bases, with 17 bases left between them. The CDR3 nucleotides are TGCAGCGTTGAATCTGCAGGGTTAGTCGGTGGCTACACCTTC. Translated, it gives CSVESAGLVGGYTF. Variable domain in full (rest from reference TRBV29-1 and TRBJ1-2): SAVISQKPSRDICQRGTSLTIQCQVDSQVTMMFWYRQQPGQSLTLIATANQGSEATYESGFVIDKFPISRPNLTFSTLTVSNMSPEDSSIYLCSVESAGLVGGYTFGSGTRLTVV.

J is TRBJ2-7 and V is TRBV11-2, with D unresolved. The germline CDR1 and CDR2 sequences are SGHAT and FQNNGV. V lost 1 base, J lost 1 base, and 14 bases lay in between. The CDR3 runs to 16 residues. Here the CDR3 reads CASSLGVGVVSYEQYF. In nucleotides, the CDR3 is TGTGCCAGCAGCTTAGGGGTCGGAGTAGTTTCCTACGAGCAGTACTTC.

This chain links TRBV4-2 with TRBJ2-7, with 9 bases that match TRBD2. CDR3 length: 15 amino acids. Per germline, CDR1 LGHNA and CDR2 YNFKEQ. V lost 2 bases and J lost 2; bases outside the gene matches: 4. The CDR3 protein is CASSQLAGATYEQYF. The DNA of the CDR3 is TGTGCCAGCAGCCAATTAGCGGGAGCGACCTACGAGCAGTACTTC.